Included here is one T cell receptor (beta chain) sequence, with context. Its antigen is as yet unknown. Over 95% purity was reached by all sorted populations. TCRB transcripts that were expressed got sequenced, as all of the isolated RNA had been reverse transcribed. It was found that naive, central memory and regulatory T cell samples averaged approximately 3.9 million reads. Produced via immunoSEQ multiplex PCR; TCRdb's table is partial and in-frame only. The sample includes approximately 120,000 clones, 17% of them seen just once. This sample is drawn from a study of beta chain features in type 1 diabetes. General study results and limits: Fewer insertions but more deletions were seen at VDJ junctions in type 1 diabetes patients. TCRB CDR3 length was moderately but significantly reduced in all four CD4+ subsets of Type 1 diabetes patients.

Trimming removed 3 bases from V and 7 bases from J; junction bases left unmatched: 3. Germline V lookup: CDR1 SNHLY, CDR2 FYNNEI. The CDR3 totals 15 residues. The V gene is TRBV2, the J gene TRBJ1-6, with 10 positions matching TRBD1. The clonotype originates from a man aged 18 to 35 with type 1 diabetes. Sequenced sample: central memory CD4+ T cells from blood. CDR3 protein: CASSETGGENSPLHF. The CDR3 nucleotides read TGTGCCAGCAGTGAGACAGGGGGCGAAAATTCACCCCTCCACTTT.